These T cell receptor beta chains were read from a single sample in a study of patients and donors after allogeneic stem cell transplantation. MiXCR, applied by TCRdb to the RT-PCR reads, yields one record per CDR3 protein. The table records hundreds of thousands of distinct CDR3 sequences, 16% of them present only once. Sequencing was carried out using blood, either unsorted or a sorted T cell fraction (not recorded which). These receptors were collected from a human donor who was either an allogeneic HSCT recipient or a stem cell or donor lymphocyte infusion donor (not recorded which). It is not recorded whose cells these are; they may come from a transplant donor. Each CDR3 is given with its conserved first and last residue. A D gene is named only where the DNA matches it firmly. Where a row states a size, it is once, few, many or the class of an expanded clone; other rows omit it.

size	D	V	J	DNA	CDR3
.	TRBD2	TRBV7-8	TRBJ2-5	TGTGCCAGCAGCTTACCTTCCGGGGGGGAGACCCAGTACTTC	CASSLPSGGETQYF
few	TRBD1	TRBV24-1	TRBJ1-1	TGTGCCACCAGTGACTCCGGGACAGGGGGCAAGAGAAGCACTGAAGCTTTCTTT	CATSDSGTGGKRSTEAFF
.	.	TRBV20-1	TRBJ2-7	TGCAGTGCTAGAAACCACCGAGGCAGGTACGAGCAGTACTTC	CSARNHRGRYEQYF
.	.	TRBV9	TRBJ1-3	TGTGCCAGCAGCGTAGATGACGGAAAGCTAAACACCATATATTTT	CASSVDDGKLNTIYF
.	.	TRBV19	TRBJ2-7	TGTGCCAGTAGTGACCAGGGCTACGAGCAGTACTTC	CASSDQGYEQYF
.	.	TRBV11-2	TRBJ2-1	TGTGCCAGCAGCTTAGATGGGGGGAAGTCCTACAATGAGCAGTTCTTC	CASSLDGGKSYNEQFF
.	.	TRBV4-3	TRBJ2-7	TGCGCCAGCAGCCAAGATTTAAGGTACCGATACGAGCAGTACTTC	CASSQDLRYRYEQYF
few	.	TRBV6-1	TRBJ1-2	TGTGCCAGCACCTTAGGACGCCCGAACTATGGCTACACCTTC	CASTLGRPNYGYTF
.	TRBD2	TRBV25-1	TRBJ2-5	TGTGCCAGCAGTGCGGGACTAGCGGGAGTAGAGACCCAGTACTTC	CASSAGLAGVETQYF
.	.	TRBV12-3/TRBV12-4	TRBJ1-1	TGTGCCAGCAGTCGCCGGGACGGGATTGAAGCTTTCTTT	CASSRRDGIEAFF
few	TRBD2	TRBV7-2	TRBJ2-7	TGTGCCAGCAGCTTAGGCCGTACTAGCGGCTACGAGCAGTACTTC	CASSLGRTSGYEQYF
.	TRBD1	TRBV7-9	TRBJ2-7	TGTGCCAGCAGATATCCCGGGACAGGGTCTGACGAGCAGTACTTC	CASRYPGTGSDEQYF
.	.	TRBV19	TRBJ2-1	TGTGCCACCGACCTAGGGAGCTCCTACAATGAGCAGTTCTTC	CATDLGSSYNEQFF
.	.	TRBV7-8	TRBJ2-6	TGTGCCAGCAGCTTGGGGTACTCTGGGGCCAACGTCCTGACTTTC	CASSLGYSGANVLTF
.	.	TRBV11-3	TRBJ1-4	TGTGCCAGCAGCTTAGATGGGACTTTAACTAATGAAAAACTGTTTTTT	CASSLDGTLTNEKLFF
few	.	TRBV3-1	TRBJ1-3	TGTGCCAGCAGCCAAGAGGGTCTCTCTGGAAACACCATATATTTT	CASSQEGLSGNTIYF
few	.	TRBV20-1	TRBJ1-4	TGCAGTGCGGTAAAAGGCACGGACAGAAGAACCTCAACTAATGAAAAACTGTTTTTT	CSAVKGTDRRTSTNEKLFF
few	.	TRBV7-8	TRBJ2-3	TGTGCCAGCAGCTTAATCCCGAGCACAGATACGCAGTATTTT	CASSLIPSTDTQYF
.	TRBD1	TRBV12-3/TRBV12-4	TRBJ2-7	TGTGCCAGCAGCCCGGGACAGGTACCCCACGTCGACGAGCAGTACTTC	CASSPGQVPHVDEQYF
.	TRBD2	TRBV2	TRBJ2-2	TGTGCCAGCAGGGGAGGGGACACCGGGGAGCTGTTTTTT	CASRGGDTGELFF
many	.	TRBV12-3/TRBV12-4	TRBJ1-2	TGTGCCAGCAGTCTGCACAGGGAGGGAGTCTATGGCTACACCTTC	CASSLHREGVYGYTF
.	.	TRBV5-5	TRBJ2-3	TGTGCCAGCAGCATGGGACCCCCGGATACGCAGTATTTT	CASSMGPPDTQYF
few	TRBD2	TRBV7-6	TRBJ2-7	TGTGCCAGCAGCTTAGGACAGGGATCGACTAGCGGGAGAGCCTACGAGCAGTACTTC	CASSLGQGSTSGRAYEQYF
.	TRBD1	TRBV30	TRBJ1-1	TGTGCCTGGAGGGGTACAGGGGGCGCTTTTGCTGAAGCTTTCTTT	CAWRGTGGAFAEAFF
.	.	TRBV15	TRBJ2-7	TGTGCCACCAGCAGAGACCAGGGCGAGCAGTACTTC	CATSRDQGEQYF
many	.	TRBV7-9	TRBJ1-2	TGTGCCAGCAGCTTACCGTGGGGAGCTAACTATGGCTACACCTTC	CASSLPWGANYGYTF
.	.	TRBV27	TRBJ1-4	TGTGCCAGCAGTTACAGGTCAGTCAATGAAAAACTGTTTTTT	CASSYRSVNEKLFF
.	.	TRBV4-1	TRBJ2-7	TGCGCCAGCAGCCAAGCCGTCGCTTACGAGCAGTACTTC	CASSQAVAYEQYF
few	.	TRBV12-3/TRBV12-4	TRBJ2-1	TGTGCCAGCACCGCGGGGTTTACCGATGAGCAGTTCTTC	CASTAGFTDEQFF
.	TRBD1	TRBV4-2	TRBJ1-1	TGTGCCAGCAGCCAAGACCTCGGAACAGGGGTTGCTTTCTTT	CASSQDLGTGVAFF
few	.	TRBV3-1	TRBJ2-3	TGTGCCAGCAGCCACCACACACTAAAGGGGGGTCATGCGTATTTT	CASSHHTLKGGHAYF
few	.	TRBV4-2	TRBJ1-4	TGTGCCAGCAGCCAAGATTCCCTATTAAGAAGGGAAAAACTGTTTTTT	CASSQDSLLRREKLFF
few	TRBD2	TRBV4-2	TRBJ2-5	TGTGCCAGCAGCCAAGAAGCGAGCGGGGGGCATGGGGAGACCCAGTACTTC	CASSQEASGGHGETQYF
.	TRBD2	TRBV20-1	TRBJ2-2	TGCAGTGCTAGAGATCGTTCACTAGCGGGAGGCTGGTCCGGGGAGCTGTTTTTT	CSARDRSLAGGWSGELFF
.	TRBD2	TRBV20-1	TRBJ2-3	TGCAGTGCTGTCGGACTAGCTTACACAGATACGCAGTATTTT	CSAVGLAYTDTQYF
few	.	TRBV19	TRBJ2-3	TGTGCCAGTAGTATGGACGGTGATACGCAGTATTTT	CASSMDGDTQYF
.	.	TRBV30	TRBJ1-5	TGTGCCTGGAGTGTGTCTACATCACTTTATCAGCCCCAGCATTTT	CAWSVSTSLYQPQHF
few	.	TRBV12-5	TRBJ1-3	TGTGCTAGTGGTTTGCCGGAGACCTCTGGAAACACCATATATTTT	CASGLPETSGNTIYF